This T cell receptor beta chain came from a study of metastatic and nonmetastatic thyroid tumors. General observations from the study: Reported TCR beta diversity, measured in blood and tumor, was significantly higher for malignant thyroid tumors than for benign nodules.

No patient had received any treatment before thyroid surgery. TCRdb used MiXCR to call clones anew from the PCR reads. The table lists almost 70,000 clones, 11% to 15% of them singletons. This clone was picked up many times. The antigen is unknown. The CDR3 length is 18 residues. Looked up from germline, CDR1 is PRHDT and CDR2 is FYEKMQ (reference sequence). Trimming took 4 bases from V and 8 from J; bases not matched to a gene: 17. The TCR originated in a male donor with papillary thyroid cancer or a benign thyroid nodule (not recorded which). Some clones in this sample may be carry-over from other donors' samples. The chain combines TRBV13 with TRBJ2-1, with 10 positions matching TRBD2. The sequencing input was blood. DNA of the CDR3: TGTGCCAGCAGCTCCCGAGATAGCGGGAGGAATCCCTCCCATGAGCAGTTCTTC. Its protein is CASSSRDSGRNPSHEQFF. The full variable domain, completed using reference TRBV13 and TRBJ2-1, is AAGVIQSPRHLIKEKRETATLKCYPIPRHDTVYWYQQGPGQDPQFLISFYEKMQSDKGSIPDRFSAQQFSDYHSELNMSSLELGDSALYFCASSSRDSGRNPSHEQFFGPGTRLTVL.